The present T cell receptor (beta chain) was sequenced within a study of T cells in Graves' hyperthyroidism and ophthalmopathy (dated by TCRdb to between 2018 and 2020). About the investigation overall: Peripheral blood was collected at initial diagnosis, before any treatment. A discovery cohort of fewer than 110 patients, about 43 with Graves' ophthalmopathy and 57 with stable Graves' hyperthyroidism, was used to find distinguishing TCR V-J signatures. Whether ophthalmopathy could be predicted prospectively was tested in an independent validation cohort made up of about 18 hyperthyroidism patients plus 17 patients who later progressed to ophthalmopathy. The 75 to 100 discovery patients were divided at random into training and test sets in a 7:3 ratio. The study also compared thyroid tissue and blood T-cell repertoires from roughly six Graves' hyperthyroidism patients. After blood sampling, hyperthyroidism patients were treated with methimazole at a starting dose of 30 mg daily, and ophthalmopathy patients were treated with high-dose intravenous methylprednisolone. The paper reports TCR Vbeta CDR3 sequencing of some 140 peripheral blood samples: 40 or so ophthalmopathy, some 80 hyperthyroidism and around 17 progressor patients. The paper's findings and limits, for the study overall: Most expanded thyroid clonotypes (frequency above 0.001) were also detected in blood, a finding suggesting that blood repertoires may reflect thyroid immune responses. Ophthalmopathy was separated from stable hyperthyroidism by a 13 V-J signature model, with 85% to 90% sensitivity and about 81% specificity obtained in cross-validation and 80%/75% obtained in testing. Sample size was not statistically predetermined, and investigators were not blinded to group allocation. In validation, the model predicted progression to ophthalmopathy with 55% to 71% sensitivity and less than 80% specificity, a median of 6.5 months before onset.

A patient counted as having stable Graves' hyperthyroidism if no progression to ophthalmopathy occurred over 18 months of follow-up. Hyperthyroidism patients were aged 18 to 65 years and newly diagnosed, with disease duration of less than 2 months. Any patient with an uncontrolled infection, another autoimmune disease, pregnancy or lactation was excluded. Clinical symptoms, serum thyroxine and TRAb, thyroid ultrasound, and orbital computed tomography formed the basis for the diagnoses. PBMCs were separated from about 10 ml of fresh peripheral blood using Ficoll-Paque density gradient centrifugation. Total RNA was extracted with Trizol reagent, and quality was checked on an Agilent 2100 Bioanalyzer. The TCR beta CDR3 regions were amplified from the RNA transcripts. The TCR CDR3 was subjected to a first round of RT-PCR using the HTBI primer set and the Qiagen OneStep RT-PCR kit. Libraries were constructed in a second round of multiplex PCR, after which size selection and purification were performed. Sequencing of the libraries was done on an Illumina HiSeq2000 using paired-end 100 bp reads. The paper's processing steps were these. Raw data were processed with SOAPnuke, discarding reads with adapters, uncalled bases, mean Phred below 15, or no exact constant-primer or identifier match. High-quality paired reads were merged with COPE v1.2.5, and unique nucleotide sequences were defined as clonotypes. MiTCR v1.1 was used to align clonotypes to the IMGT TRBV, TRBD and TRBJ reference segments. The analysis was restricted to V-J combinations with a frequency above 0.0001, which together covered 99.2% of the repertoires. A TCS score was defined as the ratio between F50 (clonal expansion) and ExV (chaos), using BLOSUM62-based TCRdist between CDR3 peptides within each V-J. Welch's t-statistics and random forest reduced 500 to 650 V-J features to around 14, which were used in a naive Bayes classifier (R e1071). TCRdb redid the processing of the public reads, applying fastp at Q25 and MiXCR, and retained in-frame beta chains. Rows with a matching CDR3 protein are joined into one entry that keeps the most common DNA and genes. The V and J calls were not made by the authors but by TCRdb's processing. The sample contains fewer than 350,000 distinct CDR3 sequences, 18% of them found a single time. Together, the top ten hold 45% to 50% of the sample.

The CDR3 spans 13 residues, from the cysteine through the phenylalanine. CDR3 DNA only is kept here, 39 bases in frame from base 1. CDR1 is given as DFQATT and CDR2 as SNEGSKA, both from the germline V gene (reference sequence). V and J are trimmed by 7 bases and 3 bases, and the gene matches miss 5 bases of the junction. This clonotype came up a few times. Its antigen remains undetermined. The sample holds no much larger clone one base away, and base qualities are not on file. The receptor's source is a woman aged 45 to 65 with Graves' hyperthyroidism. Recombination connected TRBV20-1 to TRBJ2-5, with 10 bases matching TRBD2. Sequences were obtained from blood. The DNA sequence reads TGCAGTGGCCGGACTAGCGGCGAAGAGACCCAGTACTTC. This sequence encodes CSGRTSGEETQYF.